The 29 T cell receptor beta chains listed next were all sequenced from one sample in a study of cytomegalovirus exposure and HLA in healthy donors. The PCR made use of 60 Vbeta and 13 Jbeta primers. TCRdb's table, derived via immunoSEQ multiplex PCR, lists solely in-frame clones and lacks some. Found here are around 60,000 clones, over 60% of them singletons; the top ten hold 20% to 30%. Sequencing was done on a sample of PBMCs. The receptors shown here come from a man in his forties or fifties in good health and CMV-seropositive.

This chain links TRBV6-5 with TRBJ1-5; D gene ambiguous. Trimming took 0 bases from V and 6 from J, leaving 12 bases between them. This CDR3 is built from 15 residues. CDR1 MNHEY and CDR2 SVGAGI come from the germline V gene. CDR3 nucleotide sequence: TGTGCCAGCAGTTACTCTCGCGGTCTCGGTCAGCCCCAGCATTTT. This encodes CASSYSRGLGQPQHF.

This sequence joins TRBV15 and TRBJ2-7; possibly TRBD2 for D (6 bases). V lost 0 bases, J lost 3 bases, and 12 bases lay in between. Germline assignment: CDR1 LNHNV and CDR2 YYDKDF (reference sequence). The CDR3 has 15 amino acids. The CDR3 here is CATSRDERESYEQYF. The CDR3 bases are TGTGCCACCAGCAGAGATGAACGGGAGAGCTACGAGCAGTACTTC.

CDR3 DNA sequence: TGTGCCAGCAGCTTCGGAGGGAGTCTCTACGAGCAGTACTTC. Translating gives CASSFGGSLYEQYF. The chain couples TRBV7-8 to TRBJ2-7; TRBD2 might be the D (6 bases). In germline, CDR1 is SGHVS, CDR2 FQNEAQ. V was trimmed by 3 bases and J by 3 bases, leaving 12 bases between them. This CDR3 comprises 14 residues.

The gene calls are TRBV11-2 and TRBJ1-2; D ambiguous. The length of the CDR3 is 15 residues. V lost 0 bases and J 4 bases, leaving 12 bases between the germline ends. The germline CDR1 and CDR2 sequences are SGHAT and FQNNGV. CDR3 in DNA: TGTGCCAGCAGCTTAGATGGCACAGATATCTATGGCTACACCTTC. Amino acid sequence: CASSLDGTDIYGYTF. Full variable domain (remainder filled in from reference TRBV11-2 and TRBJ1-2): EAGVAQSPRYKIIEKRQSVAFWCNPISGHATLYWYQQILGQGPKLLIQFQNNGVVDDSQLPKDRFSAERLKGVDSTLKIQPAKLEDSAVYLCASSLDGTDIYGYTFGSGTRLTVV.

For the CDR3, the DNA is TGTGCCAGCAGTGAGACGTTGTGGGGAGGGTACGAGCAGTACTTC. It yields the protein CASSETLWGGYEQYF. The chain couples TRBV6-1 to TRBJ2-7; 7 positions agree with TRBD2. The CDR3 contains 15 residues. Trimming cost V 3 bases and J 4 bases; bases outside gene matches: 9. CDR1 and CDR2 (germline): MNHNS, SASEGT.

This chain joins TRBV5-6 and TRBJ2-7; the match to TRBD1 covers 7 bases. The CDR3 contains 15 residues. V gave up 0 bases and J gave up 5 bases; unmatched junction bases: 8. From germline, CDR1 is SGHDT and CDR2 YYEEEE. CDR3 protein: CASSLAPTGTDEQYF. The CDR3 DNA reads TGTGCCAGCAGCTTGGCCCCGACAGGGACCGACGAGCAGTACTTC.

This clone was counted a few times. The V call is TRBV7-2, the J call TRBJ2-3; TRBD1 agrees at 7 bases. CDR1 and CDR2 from the germline V gene are SGHTA and FQGNSA. Trimming took 3 bases from V and 6 from J; bases not matched to a gene: 15. The CDR3 has 17 amino acids. The CDR3 DNA follows: TGTGCCAGCAGCTTTCTCGCTGCAGGGGGAAGGTCGGATACGCAGTATTTT. It specifies CASSFLAAGGRSDTQYF.

The rearrangement links TRBV7-6 to TRBJ1-4, with D maybe TRBD1 (6 bases). V shed 2 bases and J shed 1 base, with 23 bases lying between them. This CDR3 contains 20 residues. Looked up from germline, CDR1 is SGHVS and CDR2 is FNYEAQ. CDR3 amino acids: CASSLHQQGSEEQTNEKLFF. CDR3 DNA: TGTGCCAGCAGCTTACATCAGCAGGGGTCCGAAGAACAAACTAATGAAAAACTGTTTTTT.

In DNA, the CDR3 is TGCGCCAGCAGCTTGGGGGGCTGGGGGGCCAACGTCCTGACTTTC. It translates to CASSLGGWGANVLTF. This sequence joins TRBV5-1 and TRBJ2-6, with D possibly matching TRBD1 (5 bases). The CDR3 spans 15 residues. Trimming cost V 0 bases and J 4 bases, with 8 bases left between them. Germline V lookup: CDR1 SGHRS, CDR2 YFSETQ. The full variable domain, with the rest looked up from reference TRBV5-1 and TRBJ2-6, is KAGVTQTPRYLIKTRGQQVTLSCSPISGHRSVSWYQQTPGQGLQFLFEYFSETQRNKGNFPGRFSGRQFSNSRSEMNVSTLELGDSALYLCASSLGGWGANVLTFGAGSRLTVL.

The rearrangement links TRBV25-1 to TRBJ1-1; TRBD1 is a possible D gene (6 bases). Trimming removed 4 bases from V and 3 bases from J, with 18 bases in between. The CDR3 extends over 16 amino acids. CDR1 and CDR2 from the germline V gene are MGHDK and SYGVNS. The DNA of the CDR3 is TGTGCCAGCAGTGTCTCGATGGGGGGGCGCGACACTGAAGCTTTCTTT. This codes for CASSVSMGGRDTEAFF.

The chain joins TRBV5-6 to TRBJ2-7; 9 nucleotides match TRBD1. Germline V lookup: CDR1 SGHDT, CDR2 YYEEEE. The J segment lost 3 bases and the V segment lost 1 base, leaving 14 bases of the junction unmatched. This CDR3 spans 18 amino acids. Here the CDR3 reads CASSLPGHPGQGFYEQYF. The CDR3 nucleotides read TGTGCCAGCAGCTTGCCGGGCCACCCGGGACAGGGATTCTACGAGCAGTACTTC.

The genes are TRBV29-1 and TRBJ2-1; D possibly corresponds to TRBD2 (6 bases). Germline lookup yields CDR1 SQVTM and CDR2 ANQGSEA. Trimming removed 7 bases from V and 8 bases from J, with 24 bases in between. The CDR3 has 15 amino acids. The CDR3 nucleotides are TGCAGCGCCACGACCCTGTCGAAGGGACTCGATGAGCAGTTCTTC. Translation gives CSATTLSKGLDEQFF.

This clone was recorded a few times. The chain joins TRBV25-1 to TRBJ1-1; D perhaps matches TRBD1 (6 bases). Trimming pared 1 base from V and 0 bases from J, leaving 15 bases between. Germline V gene lookup returns CDR1 MGHDK and CDR2 SYGVNS. The CDR3 runs to 17 residues. The CDR3: CASSELGTGYMNTEAFF. The CDR3, as DNA: TGTGCCAGCAGTGAATTAGGAACAGGGTACATGAACACTGAAGCTTTCTTT.

The genes are TRBV6-5 and TRBJ1-4; no reliable D call. The germline V gene has CDR1 MNHEY and CDR2 SVGAGI. This CDR3 region has 15 residues. The V end was cut by 0 bases, the J end by 0 bases, with 5 bases between. CDR3 loop: CASSYSTTTNEKLFF. DNA for the CDR3: TGTGCCAGCAGTTACTCGACAACAACTAATGAAAAACTGTTTTTT.

The chain recombines TRBV18 with TRBJ1-4; D unresolved. V dropped 3 bases and J dropped 6 bases, with 11 bases sitting between them. The CDR3 loop spans 14 amino acids. In germline, CDR1 is KGHSH, CDR2 LQKENI. CDR3 bases: TGTGCCAGCTCACCGCGCCAGGAATATGAAAAACTGTTTTTT. Amino acid sequence: CASSPRQEYEKLFF.

V usage is TRBV2 and J usage is TRBJ1-3; a weak D match, TRBD1 (5 bases). V was trimmed by 7 bases and J by 0 bases, leaving 13 bases between them. The CDR3 length is 15 residues. From germline, CDR1 is SNHLY and CDR2 FYNNEI. CDR3 coding DNA: TGTGCCAGCAACCAGGGCCCCGGCTCTGGAAACACCATATATTTT. This gives the protein CASNQGPGSGNTIYF.

CDR3 DNA: TGTGCCACCAGCAGAGATCTTTCAGATACGCAGTATTTT. Translated: CATSRDLSDTQYF. The chain couples TRBV15 to TRBJ2-3; D gene ambiguous. The CDR3 is made up of 13 amino acids. V was trimmed by 0 bases and J by 4 bases, leaving 5 bases between them. Germline assignment: CDR1 LNHNV and CDR2 YYDKDF (reference sequence).

The chain is built from TRBV7-8 and TRBJ2-7; weak D call: TRBD1 (5 bases). The CDR3 loop spans 15 amino acids. Trimming took 5 bases from V and 0 from J, leaving 14 bases between them. The germline CDR1 and CDR2 sequences are SGHVS and FQNEAQ. The CDR3 here is CASSTPGRSSYEQYF. The CDR3 DNA reads as TGTGCCAGCAGCACGCCAGGGCGTTCCTCCTACGAGCAGTACTTC.

V is TRBV4-3 and J is TRBJ2-3, with D possibly being TRBD1 (5 bases). V dropped 0 bases and J dropped 3 bases, with 7 bases sitting between them. Per the germline V gene, CDR1 is LGHNA and CDR2 is YSLEER. CDR3 size: 14 residues. As DNA, the CDR3 is TGCGCCAGCAGCCAAGATGACAGTACAGATACGCAGTATTTT. Translation gives CASSQDDSTDTQYF.

The chain links TRBV9 to TRBJ1-4, with D tentatively TRBD1 (5 bases). V lost 4 bases and J lost 5, with 18 bases in between. CDR1 and CDR2 (germline): SGDLS, YYNGEE. This CDR3 spans 16 amino acids. CDR3 residues: CASSPGDVGQNEKLFF. As DNA, the CDR3 is TGTGCCAGCAGCCCCGGCGACGTCGGACAAAATGAAAAACTGTTTTTT.

This clone has a handful of counts. V gene TRBV5-6 combines with J gene TRBJ2-7, with 15 bases matching TRBD2. Trimming removed 1 base from V and 7 bases from J; junction bases left unmatched: 6. This CDR3 is 16 amino acids long. Germline CDR1 SGHDT, CDR2 YYEEEE. In nucleotides, the CDR3 is TGTGCCAGCAGCTTGAGTGGGACTAGCGGGAGGCGGGAGCAGTACTTC. This codes for CASSLSGTSGRREQYF. Complete variable domain (other parts from reference TRBV5-6 and TRBJ2-7): DAGVTQSPTHLIKTRGQQVTLRCSPKSGHDTVSWYQQALGQGPQFIFQYYEEEERQRGNFPDRFSGHQFPNYSSELNVNALLLGDSALYLCASSLSGTSGRREQYFGPGTRLTVT.

This clone was seen a few times. For the CDR3, the DNA is TGCGCCAGCAGCTTGGACGGGACATATCAAGAGACCCAGTACTTC. Protein product: CASSLDGTYQETQYF. The chain uses TRBV5-1 and TRBJ2-5, with D perhaps matching TRBD1 (6 bases). The V end lost 0 bases, the J end lost 2 bases, and 11 bases lay between the germline ends. Germline loops: CDR1 SGHRS, CDR2 YFSETQ. There are 15 residues in the CDR3.

The rearrangement uses TRBV9 and TRBJ1-2; D is undetermined. Trimming pared 7 bases from V and 8 bases from J, leaving 15 bases between. The germline V gene has CDR1 SGDLS and CDR2 YYNGEE. The CDR3 length is 12 residues. The chain's CDR3 is CASGRKPFGYTF. The DNA of the CDR3 is TGTGCCAGCGGTCGAAAGCCGTTCGGCTACACCTTC. The full variable domain, completed using reference TRBV9 and TRBJ1-2, is DSGVTQTPKHLITATGQRVTLRCSPRSGDLSVYWYQQSLDQGLQFLIQYYNGEERAKGNILERFSAQQFPDLHSELNLSSLELGDSALYFCASGRKPFGYTFGSGTRLTVV.

The V call is TRBV21-1, the J call TRBJ1-4; TRBD1 is the table's D call, not checked against the DNA. TRBV21-1 is a pseudogene segment. The CDR3 loop spans 17 amino acids. The CDR3 spells CASSKVDREGSNEKLFF. DNA for the CDR3: TGTGCCAGCAGCAAAGTGGACAGGGAGGGGTCGAATGAAAAACTGTTTTTT.

This rearrangement joins TRBV9 to TRBJ2-3, with 11 bases that match TRBD2. This CDR3 comprises 16 residues. Per the germline V gene, CDR1 is SGDLS and CDR2 is YYNGEE. The junction had 9 bases not matched to a gene; V was cut back by 1 base and J by 8 bases. In DNA form, the CDR3 reads TGTGCCAGCAGCGTACAGACTAGCGGGACGACAATTACGCAGTATTTT. Protein: CASSVQTSGTTITQYF.

This chain connects TRBV30 to TRBJ1-3; no firm D call. Trimming took 0 bases from V and 0 from J, leaving 3 bases between them. In germline, CDR1 is GTSNPN, CDR2 SVGIG (reference sequence). CDR3 size: 13 residues. CDR3 amino acids: CAWSVRSGNTIYF. The CDR3 bases are TGTGCCTGGAGTGTCCGCTCTGGAAACACCATATATTTT.

CDR3 protein: CASSPRLRPGNTIYF. The CDR3 DNA sequence: TGTGCCAGCAGCCCTCGACTGCGGCCTGGAAACACCATATATTTT. The gene calls are TRBV7-9 and TRBJ1-3, with D unclear. V was trimmed by 5 bases and J by 2 bases, leaving 13 bases between them. The CDR3 spans 15 residues. Germline V gives CDR1 SEHNR, CDR2 FQNEAQ (reference sequence).

Only a few counts were recorded for this clone. This chain connects TRBV7-8 to TRBJ1-2, with 7 bases lining up with TRBD1. The CDR3 runs 14 residues. J lost 5 bases, V lost 2 bases, and 5 bases had no gene match. Germline V lookup: CDR1 SGHVS, CDR2 FQNEAQ. The CDR3 DNA sequence: TGTGCCAGCAGCTTACAGGGGGATCCATATGGCTACACCTTC. Translating gives CASSLQGDPYGYTF.

This chain's CDR3 is CASSFLLQQRSRNEQFF. Here the CDR3 DNA reads TGTGCCAGCAGTTTCCTCTTGCAACAGCGGTCGCGGAATGAGCAGTTCTTC. The chain joins TRBV27 to TRBJ2-1, with a weak D call TRBD2 (5 bases). Germline V gene data show CDR1 as MNHEY and CDR2 as SMNVEV (reference sequence). V lost 3 bases, J lost 7 bases, and 22 bases lay in between. The CDR3 sequence is 17 residues long.